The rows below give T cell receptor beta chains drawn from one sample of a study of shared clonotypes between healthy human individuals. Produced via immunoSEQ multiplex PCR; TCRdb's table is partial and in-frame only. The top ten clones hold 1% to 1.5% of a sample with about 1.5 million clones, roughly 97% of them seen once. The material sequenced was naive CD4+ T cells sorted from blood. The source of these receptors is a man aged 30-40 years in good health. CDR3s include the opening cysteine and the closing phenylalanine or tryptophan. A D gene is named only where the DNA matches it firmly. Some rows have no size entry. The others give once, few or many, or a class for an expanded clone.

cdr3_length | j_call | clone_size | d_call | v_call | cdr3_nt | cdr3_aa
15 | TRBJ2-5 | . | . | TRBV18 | TGTGCCAGCTCACAAGGGGTAGTATTCCAAGAGACCCAGTACTTC | CASSQGVVFQETQYF
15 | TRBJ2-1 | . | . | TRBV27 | TGTGCCAGCAGTTTCCTAGCAAGGTCCTACAATGAGCAGTTCTTC | CASSFLARSYNEQFF
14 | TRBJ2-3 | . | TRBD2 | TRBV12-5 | TGTGCTAGTGGTATAGCGGGAGGCCCAGATACGCAGTATTTT | CASGIAGGPDTQYF
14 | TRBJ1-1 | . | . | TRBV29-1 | TGCAGCGTTGAAGAGGGGGGGGCTCATACTGAAGCTTTCTTT | CSVEEGGAHTEAFF
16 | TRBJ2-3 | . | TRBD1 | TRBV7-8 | TGTGCCAGCAGCCCCTTGTCGAAGGGGGCCTCGGATACGCAGTATTTT | CASSPLSKGASDTQYF
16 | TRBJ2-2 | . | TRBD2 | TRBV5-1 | TGCGCCAGCAGCCCCGGACTAGCGGGAGACACCGGGGAGCTGTTTTTT | CASSPGLAGDTGELFF
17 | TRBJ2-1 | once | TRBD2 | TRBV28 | TGTGCCAGCAGTCCAACCGTGGCGGGAGGCCTCTACAATGAGCAGTTCTTC | CASSPTVAGGLYNEQFF
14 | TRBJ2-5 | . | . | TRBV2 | TGTGCCAGCGGGGAATTAGGAGGCCAAGAGACCCAGTACTTC | CASGELGGQETQYF
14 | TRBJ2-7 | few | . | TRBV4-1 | TGCGCCAGCAGCCAAGTTCCAAATCCTTACGAGCAGTACTTC | CASSQVPNPYEQYF
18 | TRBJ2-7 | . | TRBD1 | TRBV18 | TGTGCCAGCTCACCAGTAGAAGCCCCGGGACAGGGGGCTGTCGAGCAGTACTTC | CASSPVEAPGQGAVEQYF
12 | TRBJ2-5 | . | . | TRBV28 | TGTGCCAGCAGTTTCCCGACAGACACCCAGTACTTC | CASSFPTDTQYF
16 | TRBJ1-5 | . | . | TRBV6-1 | TGTGCCAGCAGTGAAGGGTCCCAGGGTTGGGATCAGCCCCAGCATTTT | CASSEGSQGWDQPQHF
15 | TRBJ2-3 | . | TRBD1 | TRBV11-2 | TGTGCCAGCAGCTTCGGACAGGCCATACAGGATACGCAGTATTTT | CASSFGQAIQDTQYF
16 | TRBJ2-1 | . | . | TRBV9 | TGTGCCAGCAGCGTACGTGGAGCCGCGACTCACAATGAGCAGTTCTTC | CASSVRGAATHNEQFF
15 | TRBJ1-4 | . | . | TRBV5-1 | TGCGCCAGCAGACCGGACGCCTCGGCTAATGAAAAACTGTTTTTT | CASRPDASANEKLFF
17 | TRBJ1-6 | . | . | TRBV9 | TGTGCCAGCAGCGGTGACAGAAGAGGCTCCTATAATTCACCCCTCCACTTT | CASSGDRRGSYNSPLHF
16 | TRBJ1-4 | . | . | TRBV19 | TGTGCCAGTAGTATAGGCGGACGGATCTTGGGTGAAAAACTGTTTTTT | CASSIGGRILGEKLFF
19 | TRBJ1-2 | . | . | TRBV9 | TGTGCCAGCAGCGTAGATGTCGGGCTTTCCCTCCGCGGGGGGTATGGCTACACCTTC | CASSVDVGLSLRGGYGYTF
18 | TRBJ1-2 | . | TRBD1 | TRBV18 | TGTGCCAGCTCCCCACAAGCCCGGACAGGCCCGACCTACTATGGCTACACCTTC | CASSPQARTGPTYYGYTF
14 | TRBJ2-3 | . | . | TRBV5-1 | TGCGCCAGCAGCTCCACAGGAGGCACAGATACGCAGTATTTT | CASSSTGGTDTQYF
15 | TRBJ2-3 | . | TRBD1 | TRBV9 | TGTGCCAGCAGCTTCAGGGGGCGCGGGACAGATACGCAGTATTTT | CASSFRGRGTDTQYF
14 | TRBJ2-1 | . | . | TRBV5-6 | TGTGCCAGCAGCCTGGGACCGAACTTGAATGAGCAGTTCTTC | CASSLGPNLNEQFF
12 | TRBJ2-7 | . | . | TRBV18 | TGTGCCAGCTCACTAACATACTACGAGCAGTACTTC | CASSLTYYEQYF
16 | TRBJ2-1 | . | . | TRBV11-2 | TGTGCCAGCAGGACGGACTTGGCGGGTACCTACAATGAGCAGTTCTTC | CASRTDLAGTYNEQFF
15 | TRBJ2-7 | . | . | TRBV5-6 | TGTGCCAGCAGCTTAGGTCTTGGGCAGGGGTACGAGCAGTACTTC | CASSLGLGQGYEQYF
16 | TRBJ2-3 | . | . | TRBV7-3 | TGTGCCAGCAGCTCCGAGGGGGTGAGTCCGACAGATACGCAGTATTTT | CASSSEGVSPTDTQYF
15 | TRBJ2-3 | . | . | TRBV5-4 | TGTGCCAGCAGCTTGGAGGGAGTCGGCACAGATACGCAGTATTTT | CASSLEGVGTDTQYF
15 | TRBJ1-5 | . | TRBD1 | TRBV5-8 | TGTGCCAGCAGCAGGATAGAGGGGGCAGGTCAGCCCCAGCATTTT | CASSRIEGAGQPQHF
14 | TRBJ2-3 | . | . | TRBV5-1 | TGCGCCAGCAGCTTGCCGGGACTCACAGATACGCAGTATTTT | CASSLPGLTDTQYF
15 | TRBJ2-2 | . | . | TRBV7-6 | TGTGCCAGCAGCTTAGTCCGACCTGGACCCGGGGAGCTGTTTTTT | CASSLVRPGPGELFF
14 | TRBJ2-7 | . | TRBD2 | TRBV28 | TGTGCCAGCAGTCGGGTAGCGGGGGTCTACGAGCAGTACTTC | CASSRVAGVYEQYF
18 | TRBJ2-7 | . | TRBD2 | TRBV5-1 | TGCGCCAGCAGCTTGGCCAGGGATAGCGGGAGGCTAGTCTCCGAGCAGTACTTC | CASSLARDSGRLVSEQYF
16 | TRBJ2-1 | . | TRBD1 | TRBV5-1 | TGCGCCAGCAGCTTGGTCCAGGGGGCTTCCTACAATGAGCAGTTCTTC | CASSLVQGASYNEQFF
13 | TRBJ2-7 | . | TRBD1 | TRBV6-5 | TGTGCCAGCAGTAACCGACAGGGCTACGAGCAGTACTTC | CASSNRQGYEQYF
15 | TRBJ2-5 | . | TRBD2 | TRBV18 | TGTGCCAGCTCAGTCATAGCGGGAGAAATAGAGACCCAGTACTTC | CASSVIAGEIETQYF
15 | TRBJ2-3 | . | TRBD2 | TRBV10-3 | TGTGCCATCAGTTCAATCCCTAGCGGGAGAGATACGCAGTATTTT | CAISSIPSGRDTQYF
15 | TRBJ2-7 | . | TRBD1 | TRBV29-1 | TGCAGCGTTGCCTCCCGGGACAGGGGGCATTTTGAGCAGTACTTC | CSVASRDRGHFEQYF
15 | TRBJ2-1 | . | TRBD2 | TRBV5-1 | TGCGCCAGCAGCTTGGAGACTAGCCCCTGGGATGAGCAGTTCTTC | CASSLETSPWDEQFF
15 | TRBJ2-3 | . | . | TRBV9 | TGTGCCAGCAGCGTAGGGGTGTCTAGCACAGATACGCAGTATTTT | CASSVGVSSTDTQYF
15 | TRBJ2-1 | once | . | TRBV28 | TGTGCCAGCAGCCCAAGGGGGGGACCTACGGATGAGCAGTTCTTC | CASSPRGGPTDEQFF
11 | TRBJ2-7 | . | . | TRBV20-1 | TGCAGTGCTAGGGGGGTCCCTAGGCAGTACTTC | CSARGVPRQYF
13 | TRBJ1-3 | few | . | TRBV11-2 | TGTGCCAGCAGCTTAGTCCCTGGAAACACCATATATTTT | CASSLVPGNTIYF
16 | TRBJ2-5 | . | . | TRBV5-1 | TGCGCCAGTTCGGGGGGCGGGAGCTCCCTCCAAGAGACCCAGTACTTC | CASSGGGSSLQETQYF
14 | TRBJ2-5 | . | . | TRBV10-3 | TGTGCCATCAGTGGGTCAGGGGGGCAAGAGACCCAGTACTTC | CAISGSGGQETQYF
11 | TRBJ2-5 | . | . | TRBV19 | TGTGCCAGTAGTACCCAAGAGACCCAGTACTTC | CASSTQETQYF